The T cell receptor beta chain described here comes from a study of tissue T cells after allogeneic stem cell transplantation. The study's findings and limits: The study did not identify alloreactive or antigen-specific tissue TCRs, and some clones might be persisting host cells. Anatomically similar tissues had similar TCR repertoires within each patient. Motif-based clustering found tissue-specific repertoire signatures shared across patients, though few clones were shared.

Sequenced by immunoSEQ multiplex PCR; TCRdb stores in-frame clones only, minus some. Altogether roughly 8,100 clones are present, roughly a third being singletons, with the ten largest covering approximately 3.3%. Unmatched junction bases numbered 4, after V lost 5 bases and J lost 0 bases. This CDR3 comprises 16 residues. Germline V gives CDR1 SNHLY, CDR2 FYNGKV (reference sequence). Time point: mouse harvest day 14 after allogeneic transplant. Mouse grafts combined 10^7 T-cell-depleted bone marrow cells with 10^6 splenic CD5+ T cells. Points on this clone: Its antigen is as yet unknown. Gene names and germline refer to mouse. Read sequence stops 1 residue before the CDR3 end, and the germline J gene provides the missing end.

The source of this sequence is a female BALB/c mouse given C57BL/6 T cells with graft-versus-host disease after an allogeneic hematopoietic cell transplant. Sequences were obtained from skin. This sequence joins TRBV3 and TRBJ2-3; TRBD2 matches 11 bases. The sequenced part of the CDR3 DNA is TGTGCCAGCAGCACGGGACTGGGGGCTAGTGCAGAAACGCTGTAT. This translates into CASSTGLGASAETLY. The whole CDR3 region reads CASSTGLGASAETLYF.